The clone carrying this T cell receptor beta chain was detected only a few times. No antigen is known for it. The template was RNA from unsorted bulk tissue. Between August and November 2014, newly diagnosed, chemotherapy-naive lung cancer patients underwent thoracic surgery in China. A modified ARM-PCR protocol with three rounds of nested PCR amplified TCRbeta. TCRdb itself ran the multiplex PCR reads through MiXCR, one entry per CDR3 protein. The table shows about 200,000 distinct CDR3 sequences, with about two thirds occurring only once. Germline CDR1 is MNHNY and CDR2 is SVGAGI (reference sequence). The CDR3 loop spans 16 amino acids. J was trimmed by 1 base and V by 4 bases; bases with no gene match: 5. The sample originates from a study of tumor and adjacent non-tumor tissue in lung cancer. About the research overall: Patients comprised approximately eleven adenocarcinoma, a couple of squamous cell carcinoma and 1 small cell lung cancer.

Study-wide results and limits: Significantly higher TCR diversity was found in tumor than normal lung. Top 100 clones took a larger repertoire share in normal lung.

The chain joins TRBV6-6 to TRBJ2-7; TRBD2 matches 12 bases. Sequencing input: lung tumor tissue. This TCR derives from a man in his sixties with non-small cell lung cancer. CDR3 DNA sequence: TGTGCCAGCAGTTCCCCCACTAGCGGGAGGTCCTACGAGCAGTACTTC. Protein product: CASSSPTSGRSYEQYF.